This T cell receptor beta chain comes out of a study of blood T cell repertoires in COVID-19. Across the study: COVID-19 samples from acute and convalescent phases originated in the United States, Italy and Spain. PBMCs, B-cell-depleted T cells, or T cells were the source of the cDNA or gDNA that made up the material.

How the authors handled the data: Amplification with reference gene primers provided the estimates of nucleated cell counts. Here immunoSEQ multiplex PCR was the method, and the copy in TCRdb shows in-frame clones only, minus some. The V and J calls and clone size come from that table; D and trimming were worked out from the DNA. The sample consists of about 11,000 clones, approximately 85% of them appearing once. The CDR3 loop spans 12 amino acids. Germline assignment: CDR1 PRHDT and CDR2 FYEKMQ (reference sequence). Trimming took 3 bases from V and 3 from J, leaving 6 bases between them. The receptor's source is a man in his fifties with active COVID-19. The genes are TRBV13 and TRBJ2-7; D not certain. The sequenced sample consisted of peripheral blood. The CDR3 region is CASSFGVYEQYF. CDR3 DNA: TGTGCCAGCAGCTTTGGAGTCTACGAGCAGTACTTC.